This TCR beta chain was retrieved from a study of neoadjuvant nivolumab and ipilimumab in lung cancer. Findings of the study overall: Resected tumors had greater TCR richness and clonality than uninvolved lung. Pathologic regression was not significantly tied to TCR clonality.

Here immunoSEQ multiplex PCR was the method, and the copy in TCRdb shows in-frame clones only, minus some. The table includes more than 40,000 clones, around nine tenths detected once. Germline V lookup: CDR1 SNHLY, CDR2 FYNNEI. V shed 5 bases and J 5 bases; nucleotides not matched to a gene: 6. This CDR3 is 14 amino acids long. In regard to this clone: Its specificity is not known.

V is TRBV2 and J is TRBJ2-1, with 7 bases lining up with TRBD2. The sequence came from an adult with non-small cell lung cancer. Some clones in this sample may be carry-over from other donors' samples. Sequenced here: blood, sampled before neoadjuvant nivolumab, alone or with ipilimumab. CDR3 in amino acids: CASSYLAANNEQFF. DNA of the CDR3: TGTGCCAGCAGTTACCTAGCGGCTAACAATGAGCAGTTCTTC. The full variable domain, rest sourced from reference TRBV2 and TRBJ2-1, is EPEVTQTPSHQVTQMGQEVILRCVPISNHLYFYWYRQILGQKVEFLVSFYNNEISEKSEIFDDQFSVERPDGSNFTLKIRSTKLEDSAMYFCASSYLAANNEQFFGPGTRLTVL.